One T cell receptor beta chain is described in this entry. What it binds is unknown. TCRdb reanalysed the reads using MiXCR and keeps one entry per CDR3 protein. The data contain under 130,000 distinct CDR3 sequences, about 40% of them singletons. CDR1 and CDR2 (germline): ENHRY, SYGVKD. This CDR3 is built from 12 residues. V was trimmed by 5 bases and J by 9 bases, leaving 11 bases between them. The sample comes from a study of T cell repertoires in cytomegalovirus infection. For the study at large: CMV infection plus the matching HLA type was flagged by public TCR beta signatures.

Study-level results: Predominance within the ex vivo response was attributable to HLA-C-restricted CMV-specific TCR beta clonotypes.

The chain joins TRBV10-3 to TRBJ2-1; maybe TRBD2 (6 bases). The sequence came from a human donor in good health (CMV status not recorded). Some clones in this sample may be carry-over from other donors' samples. Material: CD8+ T cells from cultured PBMCs, obtained from culture after CMV antigen stimulation. The DNA of the CDR3 is TGTGCCATCAGTCTCGGGGACTCTGAGCAGTTCTTC. This encodes CAISLGDSEQFF.